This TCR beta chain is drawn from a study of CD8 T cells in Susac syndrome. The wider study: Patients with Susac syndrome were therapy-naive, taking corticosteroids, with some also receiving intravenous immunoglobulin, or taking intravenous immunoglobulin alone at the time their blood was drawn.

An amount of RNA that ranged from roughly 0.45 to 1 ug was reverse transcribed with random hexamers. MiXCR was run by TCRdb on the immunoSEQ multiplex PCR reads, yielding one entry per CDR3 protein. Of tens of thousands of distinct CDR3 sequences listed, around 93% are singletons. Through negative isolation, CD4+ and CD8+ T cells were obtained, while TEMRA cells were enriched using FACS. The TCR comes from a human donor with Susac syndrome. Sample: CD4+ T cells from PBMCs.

CDR3 residues: CASSAPQATGELFF. CDR3 nucleotides: TGTGCCAGCAGTGCGCCCCAGGCCACCGGGGAGCTGTTTTTT. The chain employs TRBV2 and TRBJ2-2, with D unclear. Germline V gene data show CDR1 as SNHLY and CDR2 as FYNNEI. This CDR3 spans 14 amino acids. V lost 4 bases, J lost 4 bases, and 10 bases lay in between.